A single sample gave rise to the 15 T cell receptor beta chains below, sequenced in a study of metastatic and nonmetastatic thyroid tumors. TCRdb reanalyzed the PCR reads with MiXCR. The sample holds 40,000 or so clones, 20% to 30% seen once. Each patient went into thyroid surgery without having received any treatment. The sample consisted of blood. The receptor source for this set is a female donor with papillary thyroid cancer or a benign thyroid nodule (not recorded which). Some clones in this sample may be carry-over from other donors' samples.

CDR3 in amino acids: CSASQSSVANVLTF. The CDR3 nucleotides are TGCAGTGCTAGCCAGAGCTCTGTTGCCAACGTCCTGACTTTC. The chain uses TRBV20-1 and TRBJ2-6, with D hard to call. The CDR3 totals 14 residues. Per the germline V gene, CDR1 is DFQATT and CDR2 is SNEGSKA (reference sequence). V lost 3 bases and J 7 bases, leaving 13 bases between the germline ends.

There are a few counts of this clone. The chain uses TRBV2 and TRBJ2-7, with 7 bases lining up with TRBD1. Germline V gene sequence: CDR1 SNHLY, CDR2 FYNNEI. This CDR3 is 13 amino acids long. J gave up 3 bases and V 3 bases, and 2 bases lay outside the gene matches. The CDR3 loop reads CASSEGQSYEQYF. CDR3 sequence (DNA): TGTGCCAGCAGTGAGGGACAGAGCTACGAGCAGTACTTC.

The rearrangement links TRBV20-1 to TRBJ1-2; 9 nucleotides agree with TRBD1. Germline CDR1 reads DFQATT; CDR2 reads SNEGSKA (reference sequence). This CDR3 spans 16 amino acids. Trimming at V came to 3 bases and at J to 1 base, leaving 9 bases not matched to a gene. CDR3 amino acids: CSARGGGTGINYGYTF. DNA of the CDR3: TGCAGTGCTAGGGGCGGCGGGACAGGGATTAACTATGGCTACACCTTC.

By proportion, this clone is medium-sized. The chain couples TRBV28 to TRBJ1-1, with D maybe TRBD1 (6 bases). The V and J ends lost 7 bases and 11 bases respectively, with 26 bases between them. CDR1 is MDHEN and CDR2 is SYDVKM in the germline V gene. This CDR3 contains 15 residues. The chain's CDR3 is CASTPGRGALVSAFF. As DNA, the CDR3 is TGTGCCAGCACCCCGGGGAGGGGGGCGCTGGTGTCGGCTTTCTTT.

This clone has ten or more counts. The CDR3 protein is CASGLSGGNTGELFF. CDR3 nucleotides: TGTGCTAGTGGTTTGAGCGGTGGGAACACCGGGGAGCTGTTTTTT. This rearrangement joins TRBV12-5 to TRBJ2-2; a weak D match, TRBD2 (5 bases). V dropped 2 bases and J dropped 1 base, with 8 bases sitting between them. From germline, CDR1 is LGHNT and CDR2 FRNRAP. This CDR3 has 15 residues. The full variable domain, its missing parts supplied by reference TRBV12-5 and TRBJ2-2, is DARVTQTPRHKVTEMGQEVTMRCQPILGHNTVFWYRQTMMQGLELLAYFRNRAPLDDSGMPKDRFSAEMPDATLATLKIQPSEPRDSAVYFCASGLSGGNTGELFFGEGSRLTVL.

V and J are TRBV6-2 or TRBV6-3 and TRBJ1-2; D remains ambiguous. Germline loops: CDR1 MNHEY, CDR2 SVGEGT. Trimming took 7 bases from V and 4 from J, leaving 13 bases between them. CDR3 length equals 13 residues. CDR3 sequence: CASTSGLFYGYTF. In DNA form, the CDR3 reads TGTGCCAGCACCTCCGGGTTGTTCTATGGCTACACCTTC.

The table lists this clone with many counts. V is TRBV11-2 and J is TRBJ2-3; 10 bases are shared with TRBD2. Germline V lookup: CDR1 SGHAT, CDR2 FQNNGV. Trimming cost V 5 bases and J 5 bases; bases outside gene matches: 7. The CDR3 has 15 amino acids. CDR3 sequence reads: CASSPIAGGGDTQYF. The CDR3 coding sequence is TGTGCCAGCAGCCCGATAGCGGGAGGAGGAGATACGCAGTATTTT.

This clone was observed a handful of times. The CDR3 DNA is TGTGCCAGAACCTCTCAGGTCGGGACAGGGACGGTTCGCTCCTACGAGCAGTACTTC. Translated, it gives CARTSQVGTGTVRSYEQYF. The rearrangement uses TRBV28 and TRBJ2-7; 9 nucleotides match TRBD1. Germline CDR1 is MDHEN and CDR2 is SYDVKM. V shed 9 bases, J shed 0 bases, and the junction held 21 bases outside the gene matches. CDR3 length equals 19 residues.

This clone has ten or more counts. The V gene is TRBV3-1, the J gene TRBJ1-1; possibly TRBD1 for D (5 bases). This CDR3 is 13 amino acids long. V lost 3 bases, J lost 8 bases, and 13 bases lay in between. The V gene's germline CDR1 is LGHDT and CDR2 YNNKEL (reference sequence). The CDR3 sequence: CASSHTGTSEAFF. The CDR3 coding sequence is TGTGCCAGCAGCCACACCGGGACCTCCGAAGCTTTCTTT. The full variable domain, its missing parts supplied by reference TRBV3-1 and TRBJ1-1, is DTAVSQTPKYLVTQMGNDKSIKCEQNLGHDTMYWYKQDSKKFLKIMFSYNNKELIINETVPNRFSPKSPDKAHLNLHINSLELGDSAVYFCASSHTGTSEAFFGQGTRLTVV.

This clone has at least ten counts. This rearrangement joins TRBV9 to TRBJ2-3; 11 nucleotides agree with TRBD2. The CDR3 has 15 amino acids. CDR1 and CDR2 from the germline V gene are SGDLS and YYNGEE. V dropped 3 bases and J dropped 2; count of bases not matched to a gene: 2. DNA for the CDR3: TGTGCCAGCAGCGGGGGACTAGCGGACACAGATACGCAGTATTTT. This codes for CASSGGLADTDTQYF.

This clone was counted only a few times. The genes are TRBV6-1 and TRBJ1-5; 8 bases align to TRBD1. The J segment lost 3 bases and the V segment lost 4 bases, leaving 8 bases of the junction unmatched. Looked up from germline, CDR1 is MNHNS and CDR2 is SASEGT. The CDR3 runs 16 residues. CDR3 DNA sequence: TGTGCCAGCAGTGCCCGAGGACAGGGCTACAATCAGCCCCAGCATTTT. It codes for CASSARGQGYNQPQHF.

The rearrangement joins TRBV4-1 to TRBJ2-3; 10 bases map to TRBD2. Germline CDR1 is MGHRA and CDR2 is YSYEKL. The CDR3 runs 15 residues. The CDR3 sequence is CSGSQRAGGLDTQYF. The CDR3 DNA sequence: TGCTCCGGCAGCCAACGAGCGGGAGGGCTGGATACGCAGTATTTT.

The chain recombines TRBV12-3 or TRBV12-4 with TRBJ1-2; D possibly corresponds to TRBD1 (6 bases). The CDR3 has 14 amino acids. The V gene lost 6 bases and the J gene lost 3 bases, with 14 bases spanning the gap. CDR3 protein: CASSSRGSDYGYTF. The CDR3 nucleotides are TGTGCCAGCAGCTCCAGGGGCTCCGACTATGGCTACACCTTC.

This clone was seen a handful of times. At one of its ends the junction is not consistent with the germline gene, which may arise from a read error. The V gene is TRBV6-2 or TRBV6-3, the J gene TRBJ2-5; 7 bases are a match to TRBD2. Germline assignment: CDR1 MNHEY and CDR2 SVGEGT. The CDR3 totals 13 residues. In DNA form, the CDR3 reads TGTGCCAGCGGACTAGTGGAACAAGATACCCAGTACTTC. It codes for CASGLVEQDTQYF.

This chain uses TRBV9 with TRBJ2-3, with D maybe TRBD2 (5 bases). Germline CDR1 reads SGDLS; CDR2 reads YYNGEE. The V and J ends lost 4 bases and 4 bases respectively, with 22 bases between them. The CDR3 runs to 17 residues. The CDR3 DNA reads as TGTGCCAGCAGCACCGCGATGTCTAGCTGGATCCCAGATACGCAGTATTTT. It is translated as CASSTAMSSWIPDTQYF.